Sequencing of this T cell receptor beta chain was carried out in a study of cytomegalovirus exposure and HLA in healthy donors. PCR was performed using 60 Vbeta and 13 Jbeta primers. Assay used: immunoSEQ multiplex PCR; TCRdb lists only in-frame clones, some missing. The sample records about 140,000 clones, approximately 82% being singletons. Comments on this clone: Its cognate antigen is unknown.

Looked up from germline, CDR1 is MGHRA and CDR2 is YSYEKL. V lost 6 bases to trimming and J lost 3 bases; unmatched junction nucleotides: 10. This CDR3 is built from 16 residues. Study conclusions and caveats: Only CMV serostatus was available as immune exposure information. In an earlier analysis, productive rearrangement rates for most beta V segments clustered near 87% or 30%. In presence/absence analyses, roughly uniform sequencing depth across donors was assumed.

The TCR comes from a man aged 25-45 years in good health and CMV-seropositive. V usage is TRBV4-1 and J usage is TRBJ2-5; 10 nucleotides agree with TRBD2. Sequencing input: PBMCs. DNA of the CDR3: TGCGCCAGCAGACCTCGGACCGGGACTAGCGAAGAGACCCAGTACTTC. Translating it yields CASRPRTGTSEETQYF.